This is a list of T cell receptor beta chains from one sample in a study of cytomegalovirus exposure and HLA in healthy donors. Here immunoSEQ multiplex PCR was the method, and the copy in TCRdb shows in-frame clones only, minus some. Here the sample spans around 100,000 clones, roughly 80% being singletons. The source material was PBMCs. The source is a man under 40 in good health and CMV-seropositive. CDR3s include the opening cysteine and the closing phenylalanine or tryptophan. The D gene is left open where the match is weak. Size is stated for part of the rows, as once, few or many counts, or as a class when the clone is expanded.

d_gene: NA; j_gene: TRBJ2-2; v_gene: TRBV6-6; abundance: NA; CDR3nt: TGTGCCAGCAAAAAAGGCTCAGGGGTAGTCACCGGGGAGCTGTTTTTT; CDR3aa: CASKKGSGVVTGELFF
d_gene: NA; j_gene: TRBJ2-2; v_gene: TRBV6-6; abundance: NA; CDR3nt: TGTGCCAGCAGTCATACGGTAGGGGAGGACACCGGGGAGCTGTTTTTT; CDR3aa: CASSHTVGEDTGELFF
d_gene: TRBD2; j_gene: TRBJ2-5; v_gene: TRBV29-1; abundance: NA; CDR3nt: TGCAGCGTTGGAGTGGCTAGCGGGGCGGAGACCCAGTACTTC; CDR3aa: CSVGVASGAETQYF
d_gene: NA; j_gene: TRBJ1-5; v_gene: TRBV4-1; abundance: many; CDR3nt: TGCGCCAGCAGCCCTGGCATTTACCAGCCCCAGCATTTT; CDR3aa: CASSPGIYQPQHF
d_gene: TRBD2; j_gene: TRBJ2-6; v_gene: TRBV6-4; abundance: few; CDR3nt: TGTGCCAGCAGTGACACTAGCGGCACTGGGGCCAACGTCCTGACTTTC; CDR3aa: CASSDTSGTGANVLTF
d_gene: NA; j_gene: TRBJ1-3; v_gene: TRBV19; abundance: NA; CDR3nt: TGTGCCAGTACTAGGACAGTTCCGAGCTCTGGAAACACCATATATTTT; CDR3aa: CASTRTVPSSGNTIYF
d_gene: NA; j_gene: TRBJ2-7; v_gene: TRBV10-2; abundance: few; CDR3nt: TGCGCCAGCAGTGAGTACAGGGACTACGAGCAGTACTTC; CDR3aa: CASSEYRDYEQYF
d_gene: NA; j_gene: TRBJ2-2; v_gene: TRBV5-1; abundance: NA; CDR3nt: TGCGCCAGCAGCTTAGTAAGCCCGAACACCGGGGAGCTGTTTTTT; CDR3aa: CASSLVSPNTGELFF
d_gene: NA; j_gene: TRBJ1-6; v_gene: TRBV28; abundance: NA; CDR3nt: TGTGCCAGCAGTACTCCGGGACTTCACAATTCACCCCTCCACTTT; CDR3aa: CASSTPGLHNSPLHF
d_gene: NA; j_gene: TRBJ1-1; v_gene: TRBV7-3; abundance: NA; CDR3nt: TGTGCCAGCAGCAAGGGCGGAATCCCGGGGGACACTGAAGCTTTCTTT; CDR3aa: CASSKGGIPGDTEAFF
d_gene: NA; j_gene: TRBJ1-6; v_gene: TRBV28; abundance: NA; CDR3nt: TGTGCCAGCAGTTTAACCAGTAATTCACCCCTCCACTTT; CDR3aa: CASSLTSNSPLHF
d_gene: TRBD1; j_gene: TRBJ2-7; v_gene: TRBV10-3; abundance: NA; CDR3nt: TGTGCCTCCCGACAGGGGGCCTTTAGCGGGGCTTCTTACGAGCAGTACTTC; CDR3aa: CASRQGAFSGASYEQYF
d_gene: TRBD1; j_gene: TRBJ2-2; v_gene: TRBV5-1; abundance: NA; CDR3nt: TGCGCCAGCAGCTTGGGACAGGGGCCCACCGGGGAGCTGTTTTTT; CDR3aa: CASSLGQGPTGELFF
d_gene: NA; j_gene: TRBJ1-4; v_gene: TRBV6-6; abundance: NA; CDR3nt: TGTGCCAGCAGGGCACCAGGGGCAACTAATGAAAAACTGTTTTTT; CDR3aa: CASRAPGATNEKLFF
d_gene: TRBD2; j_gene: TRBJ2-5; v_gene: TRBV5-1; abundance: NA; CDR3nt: TGCGCCAGCAGTTATTCTAGCGGGGGGCGAGAGACCCAGTACTTC; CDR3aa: CASSYSSGGRETQYF
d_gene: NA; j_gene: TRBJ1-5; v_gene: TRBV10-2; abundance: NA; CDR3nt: TGCGCCAGCGCGAGCTCTCAGGGGAATCAGCCCCAGCATTTT; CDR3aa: CASASSQGNQPQHF
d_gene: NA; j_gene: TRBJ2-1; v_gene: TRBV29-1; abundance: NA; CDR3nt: TGCAGCGCCGCGGGGGCTTCCTACAATGAGCAGTTCTTC; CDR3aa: CSAAGASYNEQFF
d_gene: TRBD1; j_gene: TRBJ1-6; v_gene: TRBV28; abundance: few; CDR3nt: TGTGCCAGCGGTACAGGGGGCTCCTATAATTCACCCCTCCACTTT; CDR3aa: CASGTGGSYNSPLHF
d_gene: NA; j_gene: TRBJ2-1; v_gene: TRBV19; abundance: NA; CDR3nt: TGTGCCAGTAGTATAGGGACTACCTCCTACAATGAGCAGTTCTTC; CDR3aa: CASSIGTTSYNEQFF
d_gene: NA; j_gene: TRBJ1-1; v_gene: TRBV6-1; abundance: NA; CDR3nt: TGTGCCAGCTCTTTGCTGGACAGGAACACTGAAGCTTTCTTT; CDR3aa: CASSLLDRNTEAFF
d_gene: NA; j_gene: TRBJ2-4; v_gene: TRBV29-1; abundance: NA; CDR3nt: TGCAGCGTTGGGCGGCAGTTTTTGGACATTCAGTACTTC; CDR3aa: CSVGRQFLDIQYF
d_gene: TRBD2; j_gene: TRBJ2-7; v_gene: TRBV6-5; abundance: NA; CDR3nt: TGTGCCAGCAGTTACAGGCTAGCGGGGGACGAGCAGTACTTC; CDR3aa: CASSYRLAGDEQYF
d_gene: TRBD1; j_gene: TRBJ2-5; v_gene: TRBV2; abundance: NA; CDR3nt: TGTGCCAGCAGTACTGACAGGGCAGAGACCCAGTACTTC; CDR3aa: CASSTDRAETQYF
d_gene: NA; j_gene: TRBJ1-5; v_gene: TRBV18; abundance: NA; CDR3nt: TGTGCCAGCTCAGGTCTGGGCAGGGTGATCAGCCCCCAGCATTTT; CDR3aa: CASSGLGRVISPQHF
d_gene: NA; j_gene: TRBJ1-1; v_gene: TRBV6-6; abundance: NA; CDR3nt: TGTGCCAGCAGTTACTCTTTTATGAACACTGAAGCTTTCTTT; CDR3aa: CASSYSFMNTEAFF
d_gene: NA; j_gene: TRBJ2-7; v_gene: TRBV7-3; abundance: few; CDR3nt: TGTGCCAGCAGCTCGGACAGATACTACGAGCAGTACTTC; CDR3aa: CASSSDRYYEQYF
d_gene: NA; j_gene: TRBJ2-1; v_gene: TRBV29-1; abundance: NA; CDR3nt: TGCAGCGTCGCGCGTGGGAGTCGGTACAATGAGCAGTTCTTC; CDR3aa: CSVARGSRYNEQFF
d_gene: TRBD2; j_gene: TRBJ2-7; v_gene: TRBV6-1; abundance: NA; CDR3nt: TGTGCCAGCGGTCTAGCGGGGGGGCCCGAGCAGTACTTC; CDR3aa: CASGLAGGPEQYF
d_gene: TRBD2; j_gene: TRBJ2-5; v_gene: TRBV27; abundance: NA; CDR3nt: TGTGCCAGCAGTTCGGGACTATGGGAGACCCAGTACTTC; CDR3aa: CASSSGLWETQYF
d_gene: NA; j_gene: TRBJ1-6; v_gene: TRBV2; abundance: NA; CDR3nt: TGTGCCAGCAGGAGGGCGAATTCACCCCTCCACTTT; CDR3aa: CASRRANSPLHF
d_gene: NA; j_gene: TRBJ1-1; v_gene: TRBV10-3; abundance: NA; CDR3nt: TGTGCCATCAGTGAGTTAGCGGGCCGTGGGTTTGAAGCTTTCTTT; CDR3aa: CAISELAGRGFEAFF
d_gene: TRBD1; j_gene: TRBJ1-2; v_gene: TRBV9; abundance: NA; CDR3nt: TGTGCCAGCAGCGTAGCCGGACAGGGAAACTATGGCTACACCTTC; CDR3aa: CASSVAGQGNYGYTF
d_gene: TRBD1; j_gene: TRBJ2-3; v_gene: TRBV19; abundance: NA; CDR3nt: TGTGCCAGTAGTAGGACAGGCGTCCCGTCTATGACCAAGACAGATACGCAGTATTTT; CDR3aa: CASSRTGVPSMTKTDTQYF
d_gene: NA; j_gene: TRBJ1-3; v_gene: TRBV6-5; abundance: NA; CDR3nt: TGTGCCAGCAGTGTGGGGACTCTCTCTGGAAACACCATATATTTT; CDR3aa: CASSVGTLSGNTIYF
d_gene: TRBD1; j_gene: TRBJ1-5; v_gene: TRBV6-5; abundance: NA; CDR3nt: TGTGCCAGCAGTACCGGGACAGGGGGCCATCAGCCCCAGCATTTT; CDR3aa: CASSTGTGGHQPQHF
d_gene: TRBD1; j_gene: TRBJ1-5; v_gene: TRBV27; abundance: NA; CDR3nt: TGTGCCAGCAGTCCATCGACAGGGGGCGCATATCAGCCCCAGCATTTT; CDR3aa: CASSPSTGGAYQPQHF
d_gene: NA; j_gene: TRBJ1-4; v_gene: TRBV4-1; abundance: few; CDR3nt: TGCGCCAGCAGCCAACAGGGACAAGGTGGGGAAAAACTGTTTTTT; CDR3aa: CASSQQGQGGEKLFF
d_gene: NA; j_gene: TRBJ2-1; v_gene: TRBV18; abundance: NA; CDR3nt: TGTGCCAGCTCACCACGGCAGGGCAATGAGCAGTTCTTC; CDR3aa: CASSPRQGNEQFF
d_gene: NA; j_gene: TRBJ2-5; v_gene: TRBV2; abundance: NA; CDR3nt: TGTGCCAGCGATGCAGGGGCAATCGACGAGACCCAGTACTTC; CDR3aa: CASDAGAIDETQYF
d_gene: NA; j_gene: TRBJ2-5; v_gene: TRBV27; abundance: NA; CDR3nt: TGTGCCAGCCAGGGCCCGGAGGGGGAGACCCAGTACTTC; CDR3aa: CASQGPEGETQYF
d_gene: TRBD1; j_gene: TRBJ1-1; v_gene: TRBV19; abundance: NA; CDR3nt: TGTGCCAGTAGTATAGATAAGGACAGGGTGGCTTTCTTT; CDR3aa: CASSIDKDRVAFF
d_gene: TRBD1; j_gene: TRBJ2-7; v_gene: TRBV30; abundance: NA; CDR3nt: TGTGCCTGGAGTGGGACACAGGGGAGCTACGAGCAGTACTTC; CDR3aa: CAWSGTQGSYEQYF
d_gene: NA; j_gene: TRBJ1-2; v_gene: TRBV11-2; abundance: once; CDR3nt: TGTGCCAGCAGCCCCGTTCGGTCGTTATATGGCTACACCTTC; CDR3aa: CASSPVRSLYGYTF
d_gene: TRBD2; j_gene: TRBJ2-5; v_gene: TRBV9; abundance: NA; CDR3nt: TGTGCCAGCAGCGTCGGCGGGAGGGCCCTTGAGACCCAGTACTTC; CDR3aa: CASSVGGRALETQYF
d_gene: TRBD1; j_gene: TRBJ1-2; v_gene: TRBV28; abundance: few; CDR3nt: TGTGCCAGCAGCCCGGGACAGGGGGCGGCTAACTATGGCTACACCTTC; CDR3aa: CASSPGQGAANYGYTF
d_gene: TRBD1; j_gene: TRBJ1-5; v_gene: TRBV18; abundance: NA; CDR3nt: TGTGCCAGCTCACCACAAGGACAGGGGGGACAGCCCCAGCATTTT; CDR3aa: CASSPQGQGGQPQHF
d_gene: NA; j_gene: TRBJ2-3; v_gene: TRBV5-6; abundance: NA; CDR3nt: TGTGCCAGCAGCTTGGCTAGCACAGATACGCAGTATTTT; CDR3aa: CASSLASTDTQYF
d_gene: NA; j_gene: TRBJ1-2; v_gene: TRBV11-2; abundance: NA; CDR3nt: TGTGCCAGCAGTTCCCGAAGTAAAGCCGTAGTCTACACCTTC; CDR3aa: CASSSRSKAVVYTF